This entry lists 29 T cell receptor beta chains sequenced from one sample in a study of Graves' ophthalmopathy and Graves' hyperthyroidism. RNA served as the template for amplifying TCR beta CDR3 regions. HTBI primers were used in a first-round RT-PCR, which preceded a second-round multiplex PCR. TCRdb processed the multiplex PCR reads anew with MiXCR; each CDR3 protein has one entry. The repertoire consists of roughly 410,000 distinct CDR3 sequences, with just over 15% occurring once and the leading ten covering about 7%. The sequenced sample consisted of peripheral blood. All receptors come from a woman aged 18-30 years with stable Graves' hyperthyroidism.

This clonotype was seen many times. CDR3 sequence reads: CASSTSGDDQETQYF. The CDR3, as DNA: TGTGCCAGCAGTACTAGCGGGGACGACCAAGAGACCCAGTACTTC. The gene calls are TRBV2 and TRBJ2-5, with 10 bases fitting TRBD2. This CDR3 is 15 amino acids long. Trimming cost V 5 bases and J 0 bases; bases outside gene matches: 3. CDR1 is SNHLY, CDR2 FYNNEI, per germline. Full variable domain (remainder filled in from reference TRBV2 and TRBJ2-5): EPEVTQTPSHQVTQMGQEVILRCVPISNHLYFYWYRQILGQKVEFLVSFYNNEISEKSEIFDDQFSVERPDGSNFTLKIRSTKLEDSAMYFCASSTSGDDQETQYFGPGTRLLVL.

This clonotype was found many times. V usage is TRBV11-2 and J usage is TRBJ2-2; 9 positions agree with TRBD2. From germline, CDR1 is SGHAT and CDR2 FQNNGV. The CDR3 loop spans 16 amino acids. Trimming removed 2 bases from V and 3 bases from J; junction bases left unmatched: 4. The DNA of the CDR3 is TGTGCCAGCAGCTTACGAGCGGGGGGCTACACCGGGGAGCTGTTTTTT. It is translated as CASSLRAGGYTGELFF.

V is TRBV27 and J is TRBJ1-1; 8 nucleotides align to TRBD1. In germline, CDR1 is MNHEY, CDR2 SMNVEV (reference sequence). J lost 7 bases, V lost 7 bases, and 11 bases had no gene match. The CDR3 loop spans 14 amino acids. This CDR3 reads CASKGQGAGNEAFF. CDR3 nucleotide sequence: TGTGCCAGCAAGGGGCAGGGGGCGGGTAATGAAGCTTTCTTT.

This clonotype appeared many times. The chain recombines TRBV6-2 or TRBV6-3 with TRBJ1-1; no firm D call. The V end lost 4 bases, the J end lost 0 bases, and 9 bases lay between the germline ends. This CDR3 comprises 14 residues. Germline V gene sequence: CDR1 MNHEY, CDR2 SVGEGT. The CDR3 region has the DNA TGTGCCAGCAGTTTCCCGACGGTGAACACTGAAGCTTTCTTT. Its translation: CASSFPTVNTEAFF.

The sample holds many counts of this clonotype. The CDR3 nucleotides read TGTGCCAGCAGCCCTGGGGGGGTGATGTATGGCTACACCTTC. Translating it yields CASSPGGVMYGYTF. V gene TRBV12-3 or TRBV12-4 combines with J gene TRBJ1-2, with D perhaps matching TRBD1 (5 bases). This CDR3 is 14 amino acids long. The V and J ends lost 6 bases and 5 bases respectively, with 16 bases between them.

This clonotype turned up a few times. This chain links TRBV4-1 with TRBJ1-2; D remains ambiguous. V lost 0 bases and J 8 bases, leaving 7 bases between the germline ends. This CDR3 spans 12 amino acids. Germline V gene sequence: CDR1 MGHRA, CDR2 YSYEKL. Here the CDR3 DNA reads TGCGCCAGCAGCCAAGAGGGCAGGGGCTACACCTTC. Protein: CASSQEGRGYTF.

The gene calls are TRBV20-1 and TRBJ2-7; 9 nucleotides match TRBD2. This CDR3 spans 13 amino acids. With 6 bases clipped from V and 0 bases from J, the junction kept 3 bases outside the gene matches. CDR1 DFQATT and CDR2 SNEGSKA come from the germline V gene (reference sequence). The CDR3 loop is CSAGTSSSYEQYF. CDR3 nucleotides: TGCAGTGCCGGGACTAGCAGCTCCTACGAGCAGTACTTC.

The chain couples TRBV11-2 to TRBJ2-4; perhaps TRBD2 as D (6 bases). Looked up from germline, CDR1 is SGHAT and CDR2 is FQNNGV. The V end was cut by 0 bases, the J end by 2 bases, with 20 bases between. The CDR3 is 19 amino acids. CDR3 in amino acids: CASSLERGGGRWSKNIQYF. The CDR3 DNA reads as TGTGCCAGCAGCTTAGAGCGGGGCGGTGGTAGGTGGTCCAAAAACATTCAGTACTTC.

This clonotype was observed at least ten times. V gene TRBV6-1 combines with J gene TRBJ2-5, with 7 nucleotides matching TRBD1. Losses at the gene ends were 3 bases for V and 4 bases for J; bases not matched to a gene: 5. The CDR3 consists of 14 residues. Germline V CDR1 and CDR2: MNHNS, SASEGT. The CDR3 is CASSEEGGPETQYF. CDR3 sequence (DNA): TGTGCCAGCAGTGAGGAAGGGGGCCCAGAGACCCAGTACTTC.

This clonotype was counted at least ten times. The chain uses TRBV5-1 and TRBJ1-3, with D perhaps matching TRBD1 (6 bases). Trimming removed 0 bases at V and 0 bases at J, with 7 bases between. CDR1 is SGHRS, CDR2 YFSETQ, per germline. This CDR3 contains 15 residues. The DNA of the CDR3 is TGCGCCAGCAGCTTGGACAGGGCCTCTGGAAACACCATATATTTT. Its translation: CASSLDRASGNTIYF. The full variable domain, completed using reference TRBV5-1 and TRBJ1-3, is KAGVTQTPRYLIKTRGQQVTLSCSPISGHRSVSWYQQTPGQGLQFLFEYFSETQRNKGNFPGRFSGRQFSNSRSEMNVSTLELGDSALYLCASSLDRASGNTIYFGEGSWLTVV.

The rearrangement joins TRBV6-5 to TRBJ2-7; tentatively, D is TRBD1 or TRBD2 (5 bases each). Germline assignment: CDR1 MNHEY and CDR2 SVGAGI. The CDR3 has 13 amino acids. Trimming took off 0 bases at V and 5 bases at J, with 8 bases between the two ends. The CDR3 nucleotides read TGTGCCAGCAGTTACTCGAGGGGAGACGAGCAGTACTTC. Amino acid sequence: CASSYSRGDEQYF.

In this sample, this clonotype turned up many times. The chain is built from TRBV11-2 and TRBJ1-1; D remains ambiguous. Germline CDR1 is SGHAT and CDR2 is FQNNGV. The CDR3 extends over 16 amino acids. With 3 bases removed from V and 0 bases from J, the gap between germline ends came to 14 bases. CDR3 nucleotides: TGTGCCAGCAGCTTTCGCCCGCGATTCATGAACACTGAAGCTTTCTTT. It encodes CASSFRPRFMNTEAFF.

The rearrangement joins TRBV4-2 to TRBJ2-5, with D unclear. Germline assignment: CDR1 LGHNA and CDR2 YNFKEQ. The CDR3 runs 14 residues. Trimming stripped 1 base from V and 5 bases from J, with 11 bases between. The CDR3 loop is CASSQGWAVETQYF. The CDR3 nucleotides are TGTGCCAGCAGCCAAGGGTGGGCAGTTGAGACCCAGTACTTC.

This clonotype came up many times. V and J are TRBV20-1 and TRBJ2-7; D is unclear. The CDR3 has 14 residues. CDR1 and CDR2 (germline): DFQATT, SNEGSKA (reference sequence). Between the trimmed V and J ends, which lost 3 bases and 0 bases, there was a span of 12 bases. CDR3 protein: CSARVGKSSYEQYF. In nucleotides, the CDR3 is TGCAGTGCTAGGGTAGGGAAAAGCTCCTACGAGCAGTACTTC.

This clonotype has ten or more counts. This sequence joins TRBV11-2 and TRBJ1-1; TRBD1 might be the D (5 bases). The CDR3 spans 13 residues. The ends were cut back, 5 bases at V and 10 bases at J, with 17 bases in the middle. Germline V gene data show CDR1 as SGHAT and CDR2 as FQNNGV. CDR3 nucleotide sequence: TGTGCCAGCAGCACCTCAGGAGGGGATGGAGCTTTCTTT. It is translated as CASSTSGGDGAFF.

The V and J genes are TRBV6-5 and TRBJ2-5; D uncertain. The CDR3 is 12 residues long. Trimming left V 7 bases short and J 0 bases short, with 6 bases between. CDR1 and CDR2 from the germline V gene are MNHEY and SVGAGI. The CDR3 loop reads CASNADQETQYF. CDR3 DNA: TGTGCCAGCAACGCGGACCAAGAGACCCAGTACTTC.

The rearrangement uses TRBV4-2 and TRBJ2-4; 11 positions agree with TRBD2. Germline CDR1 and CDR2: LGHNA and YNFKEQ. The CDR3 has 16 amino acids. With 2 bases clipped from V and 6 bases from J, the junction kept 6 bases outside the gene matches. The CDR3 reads CASSQYLAGGLNIQYF. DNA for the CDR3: TGTGCCAGCAGCCAATATCTAGCGGGGGGCCTAAACATTCAGTACTTC.

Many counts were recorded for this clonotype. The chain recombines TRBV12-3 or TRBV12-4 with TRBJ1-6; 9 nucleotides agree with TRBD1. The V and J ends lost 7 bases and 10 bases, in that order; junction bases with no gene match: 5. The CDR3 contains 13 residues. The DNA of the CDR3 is TGTGCCAGCACCACAGGGGGCAGCTCACCCCTCCACTTT. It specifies CASTTGGSSPLHF.

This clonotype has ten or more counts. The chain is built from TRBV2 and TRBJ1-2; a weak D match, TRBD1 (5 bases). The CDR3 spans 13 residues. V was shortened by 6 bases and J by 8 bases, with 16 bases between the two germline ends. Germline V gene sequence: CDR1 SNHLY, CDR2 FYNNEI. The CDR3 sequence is CASSRDSQGGYTF. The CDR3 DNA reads TGTGCCAGCAGCCGGGACTCCCAGGGAGGCTACACCTTC.

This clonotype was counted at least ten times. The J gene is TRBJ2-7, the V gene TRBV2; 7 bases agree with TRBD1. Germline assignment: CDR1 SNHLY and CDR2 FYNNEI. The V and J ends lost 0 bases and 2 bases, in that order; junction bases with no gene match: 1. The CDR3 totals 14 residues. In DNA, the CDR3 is TGTGCCAGCAGTGAAGCCACAGGGGCCTACGAGCAGTACTTC. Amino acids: CASSEATGAYEQYF.

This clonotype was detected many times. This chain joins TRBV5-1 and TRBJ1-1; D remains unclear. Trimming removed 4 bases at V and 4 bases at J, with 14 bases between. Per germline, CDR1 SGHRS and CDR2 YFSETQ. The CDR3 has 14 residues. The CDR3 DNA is TGCGCCAGCAGCGGAGGGTCGGCAGGCACTGAAGCTTTCTTT. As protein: CASSGGSAGTEAFF.

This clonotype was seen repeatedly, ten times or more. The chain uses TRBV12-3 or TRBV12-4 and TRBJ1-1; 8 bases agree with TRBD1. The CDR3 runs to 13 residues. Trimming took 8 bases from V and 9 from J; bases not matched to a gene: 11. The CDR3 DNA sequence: TGTGCCAGCGGGTCTGACAGGGGAGTTAAAGCTTTCTTT. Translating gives CASGSDRGVKAFF.

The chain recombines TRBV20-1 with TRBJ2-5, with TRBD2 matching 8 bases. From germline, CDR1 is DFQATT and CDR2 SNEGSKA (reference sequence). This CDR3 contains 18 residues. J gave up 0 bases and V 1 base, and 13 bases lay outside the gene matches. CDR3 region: CSARVPGYGGGNQETQYF. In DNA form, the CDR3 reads TGCAGTGCTAGAGTACCGGGATATGGCGGGGGGAACCAAGAGACCCAGTACTTC.

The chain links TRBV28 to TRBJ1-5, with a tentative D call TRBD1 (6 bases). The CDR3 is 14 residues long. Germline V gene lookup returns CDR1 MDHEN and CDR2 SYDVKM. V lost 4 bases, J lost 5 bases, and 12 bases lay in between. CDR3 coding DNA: TGTGCCAGCAGTTATTCTTCAGGGGATCAGCCCCAGCATTTT. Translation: CASSYSSGDQPQHF.

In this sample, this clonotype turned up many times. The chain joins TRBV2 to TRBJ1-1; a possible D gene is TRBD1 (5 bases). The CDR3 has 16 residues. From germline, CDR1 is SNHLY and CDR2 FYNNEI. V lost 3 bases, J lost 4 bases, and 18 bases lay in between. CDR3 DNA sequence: TGTGCCAGCAGTGAGTCCGGCGCCCTTGGGGGCACTGAAGCTTTCTTT. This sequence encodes CASSESGALGGTEAFF.

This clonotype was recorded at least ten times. CDR3 sequence reads: CASSRGHRDYGYTF. For the CDR3, the DNA is TGTGCCAGCAGCCGGGGACACCGGGACTATGGCTACACCTTC. The chain couples TRBV6-5 to TRBJ1-2, with D perhaps TRBD1 (6 bases). This CDR3 comprises 14 residues. V lost 6 bases and J 3 bases, leaving 14 bases between the germline ends. CDR1 is MNHEY, CDR2 SVGAGI, per germline.

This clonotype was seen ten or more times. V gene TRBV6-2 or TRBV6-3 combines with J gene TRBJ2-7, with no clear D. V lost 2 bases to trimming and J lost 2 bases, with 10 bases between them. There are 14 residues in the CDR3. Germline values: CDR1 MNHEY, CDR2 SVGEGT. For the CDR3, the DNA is TGTGCCAGCAGTTACGCCTTTTCAGCCTACGAGCAGTACTTC. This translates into CASSYAFSAYEQYF.

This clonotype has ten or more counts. Here the CDR3 reads CSVRLDRGTEAFF. Here the CDR3 DNA reads TGCAGCGTCCGTCTAGATCGGGGCACTGAAGCTTTCTTT. The J gene is TRBJ1-1, the V gene TRBV29-1; D gene ambiguous. Trimming removed 6 bases from V and 4 bases from J, with 15 bases in between. Per germline, CDR1 SQVTM and CDR2 ANQGSEA. The CDR3 loop spans 13 amino acids.

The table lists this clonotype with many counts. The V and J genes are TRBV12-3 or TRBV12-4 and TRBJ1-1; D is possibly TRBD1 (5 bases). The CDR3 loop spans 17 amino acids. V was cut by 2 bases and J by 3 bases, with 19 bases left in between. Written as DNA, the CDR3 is TGTGCCAGCAGTTTATTCGCGGCCAGGGTAACGGACACTGAAGCTTTCTTT. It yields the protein CASSLFAARVTDTEAFF.